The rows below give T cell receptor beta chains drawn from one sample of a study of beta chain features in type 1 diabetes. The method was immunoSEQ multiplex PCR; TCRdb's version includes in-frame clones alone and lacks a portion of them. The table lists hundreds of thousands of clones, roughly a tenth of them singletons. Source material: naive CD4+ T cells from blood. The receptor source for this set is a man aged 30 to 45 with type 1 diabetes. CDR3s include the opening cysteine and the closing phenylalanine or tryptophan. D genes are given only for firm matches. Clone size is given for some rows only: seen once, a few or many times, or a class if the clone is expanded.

cdr3_aa: CASSQEQMFVSPLHF
cdr3_nt: TGCGCCAGCAGCCAAGAACAGATGTTCGTCTCACCCCTCCACTTT
v_call: TRBV4-1
j_call: TRBJ1-6
d_call: -
clone_size: -

cdr3_aa: CASSQVTGSRAFF
cdr3_nt: TGCGCCAGCAGCCAAGTTACGGGGAGTAGAGCTTTCTTT
v_call: TRBV4-1
j_call: TRBJ1-1
d_call: -
clone_size: few

cdr3_aa: CASNGAGELFF
cdr3_nt: TGTGCCAGCAACGGGGCCGGGGAGCTGTTTTTT
v_call: TRBV25-1
j_call: TRBJ2-2
d_call: -
clone_size: -

cdr3_aa: CASSLGPAGTTDTQYF
cdr3_nt: TGTGCCAGCAGCTTAGGGCCAGCGGGGACCACAGATACGCAGTATTTT
v_call: TRBV11-3
j_call: TRBJ2-3
d_call: TRBD2
clone_size: few

cdr3_aa: CASSLGQSMWQFF
cdr3_nt: TGTGCCAGCAGCTTGGGGCAGTCGATGTGGCAGTTCTTC
v_call: TRBV5-5
j_call: TRBJ2-1
d_call: -
clone_size: few

cdr3_aa: CASRRQGRVIYNEQFF
cdr3_nt: TGTGCCAGCAGGAGACAGGGGCGCGTAATCTACAATGAGCAGTTCTTC
v_call: TRBV28
j_call: TRBJ2-1
d_call: TRBD1
clone_size: few

cdr3_aa: CASSLGPRGNEQFF
cdr3_nt: TGTGCCAGCAGCTTAGGCCCCCGGGGCAATGAGCAGTTCTTC
v_call: TRBV7-8
j_call: TRBJ2-1
d_call: -
clone_size: few

cdr3_aa: CASGQRSNSGANVLTF
cdr3_nt: TGTGCCAGCGGTCAGCGAAGCAACTCTGGGGCCAACGTCCTGACTTTC
v_call: TRBV9
j_call: TRBJ2-6
d_call: -
clone_size: -

cdr3_aa: CASSRGQHNSPLHF
cdr3_nt: TGTGCCAGCAGCCGCGGACAACATAATTCACCCCTCCACTTT
v_call: TRBV6-5
j_call: TRBJ1-6
d_call: -
clone_size: -

cdr3_aa: CASSPGSGGSPLHF
cdr3_nt: TGTGCCAGCAGCCCGGGGTCAGGAGGGTCACCCCTCCACTTT
v_call: TRBV6-5
j_call: TRBJ1-6
d_call: -
clone_size: -

cdr3_aa: CASSPYFGANEKLFF
cdr3_nt: TGTGCCAGTAGCCCCTACTTCGGAGCTAATGAAAAACTGTTTTTT
v_call: TRBV19
j_call: TRBJ1-4
d_call: -
clone_size: -

cdr3_aa: CSALNEQFF
cdr3_nt: TGCAGTGCCCTCAATGAGCAGTTCTTC
v_call: TRBV20-1
j_call: TRBJ2-1
d_call: -
clone_size: few

cdr3_aa: CASSKGQGARSPLHF
cdr3_nt: TGCGCCAGCAGCAAGGGACAGGGGGCCCGCTCACCCCTCCACTTT
v_call: TRBV5-1
j_call: TRBJ1-6
d_call: TRBD1
clone_size: -